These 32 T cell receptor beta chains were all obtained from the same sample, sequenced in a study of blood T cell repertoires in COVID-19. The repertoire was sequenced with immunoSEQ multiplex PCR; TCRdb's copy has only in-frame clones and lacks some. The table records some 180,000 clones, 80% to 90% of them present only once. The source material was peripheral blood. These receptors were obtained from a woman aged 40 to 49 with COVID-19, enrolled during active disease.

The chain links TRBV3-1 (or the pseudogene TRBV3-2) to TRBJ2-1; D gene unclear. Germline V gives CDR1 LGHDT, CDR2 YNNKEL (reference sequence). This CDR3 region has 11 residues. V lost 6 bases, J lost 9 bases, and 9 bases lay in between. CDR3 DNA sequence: TGTGCCAGCAGTCTCCTAAGTGAGCAGTTCTTC. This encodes CASSLLSEQFF.

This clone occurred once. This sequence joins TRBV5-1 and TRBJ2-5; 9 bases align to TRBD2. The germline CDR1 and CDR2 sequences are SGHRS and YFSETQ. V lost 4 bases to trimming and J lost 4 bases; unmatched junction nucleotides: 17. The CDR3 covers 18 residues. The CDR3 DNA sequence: TGCGCCAGCAGCCAATGGTCGGGCGGGAGGGCCCTCGTAGAGACCCAGTACTTC. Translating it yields CASSQWSGGRALVETQYF.

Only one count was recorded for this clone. As DNA, the CDR3 is TGTGCCAGCAGTTTCTCCGGGATGAGCTCCTACAATGAGCAGTTCTTC. Its protein product is CASSFSGMSSYNEQFF. The V and J genes are TRBV27 and TRBJ2-1; D is possibly TRBD2 (5 bases). CDR3 length equals 16 residues. Germline-derived CDR1 and CDR2 are MNHEY and SMNVEV (reference sequence). The germline V and J ends were trimmed by 3 bases and 0 bases, with 12 bases remaining between them.

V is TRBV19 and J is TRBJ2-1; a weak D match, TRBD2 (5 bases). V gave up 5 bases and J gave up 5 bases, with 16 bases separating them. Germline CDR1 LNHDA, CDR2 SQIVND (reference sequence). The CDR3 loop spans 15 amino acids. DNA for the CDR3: TGTGCCAGTAGTCCGACTACCAGCTATAACAATGAGCAGTTCTTC. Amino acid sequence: CASSPTTSYNNEQFF.

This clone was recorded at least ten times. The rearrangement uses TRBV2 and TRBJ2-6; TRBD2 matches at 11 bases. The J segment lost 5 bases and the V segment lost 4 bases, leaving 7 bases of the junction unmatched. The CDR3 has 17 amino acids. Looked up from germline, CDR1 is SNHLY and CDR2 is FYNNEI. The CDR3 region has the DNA TGTGCCAGCAGTGGGGTTAGCGGGAGGGTCCGGGCCAACGTCCTGACTTTC. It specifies CASSGVSGRVRANVLTF.

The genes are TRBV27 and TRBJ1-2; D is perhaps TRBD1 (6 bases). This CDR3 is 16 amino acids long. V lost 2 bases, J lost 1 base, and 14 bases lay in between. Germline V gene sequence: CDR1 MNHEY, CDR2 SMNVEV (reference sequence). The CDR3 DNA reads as TGTGCCAGCAGTTTAAATTCGGGCAGGGGTAACTATGGCTACACCTTC. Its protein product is CASSLNSGRGNYGYTF.

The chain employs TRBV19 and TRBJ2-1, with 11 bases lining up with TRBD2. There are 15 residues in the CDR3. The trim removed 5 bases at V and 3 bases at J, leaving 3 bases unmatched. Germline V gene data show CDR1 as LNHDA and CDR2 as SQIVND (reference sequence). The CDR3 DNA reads TGTGCCAGTAGTCGGACTAGCGGGTTCTACAATGAGCAGTTCTTC. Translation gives CASSRTSGFYNEQFF.

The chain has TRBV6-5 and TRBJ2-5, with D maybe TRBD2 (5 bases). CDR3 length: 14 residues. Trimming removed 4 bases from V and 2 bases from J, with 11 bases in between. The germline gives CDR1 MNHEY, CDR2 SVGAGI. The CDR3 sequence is CASSSVRRQETQYF. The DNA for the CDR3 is TGTGCCAGCAGTTCGGTCCGGAGGCAAGAGACCCAGTACTTC.

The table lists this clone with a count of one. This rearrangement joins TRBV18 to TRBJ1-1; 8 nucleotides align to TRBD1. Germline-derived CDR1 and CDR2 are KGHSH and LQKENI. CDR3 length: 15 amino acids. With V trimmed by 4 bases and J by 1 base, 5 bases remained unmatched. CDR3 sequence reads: CASSLGTGANTEAFF. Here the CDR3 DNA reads TGTGCCAGCTCACTGGGGACAGGAGCGAACACTGAAGCTTTCTTT. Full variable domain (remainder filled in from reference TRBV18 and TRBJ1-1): NAGVMQNPRHLVRRRGQEARLRCSPMKGHSHVYWYRQLPEEGLKFMVYLQKENIIDESGMPKERFSAEFPKEGPSILRIQQVVRGDSAAYFCASSLGTGANTEAFFGQGTRLTVV.

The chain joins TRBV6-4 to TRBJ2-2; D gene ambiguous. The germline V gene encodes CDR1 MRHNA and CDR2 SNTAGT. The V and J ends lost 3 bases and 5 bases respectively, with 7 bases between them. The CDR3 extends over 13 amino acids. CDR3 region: CASSDTNTGELFF. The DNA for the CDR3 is TGTGCCAGCAGTGATACTAATACCGGGGAGCTGTTTTTT.

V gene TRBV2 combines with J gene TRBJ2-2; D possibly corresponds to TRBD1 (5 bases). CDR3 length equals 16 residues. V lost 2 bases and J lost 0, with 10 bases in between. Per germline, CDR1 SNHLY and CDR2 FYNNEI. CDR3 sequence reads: CASSEWARANTGELFF. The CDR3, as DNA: TGTGCCAGCAGTGAATGGGCCAGGGCGAACACCGGGGAGCTGTTTTTT.

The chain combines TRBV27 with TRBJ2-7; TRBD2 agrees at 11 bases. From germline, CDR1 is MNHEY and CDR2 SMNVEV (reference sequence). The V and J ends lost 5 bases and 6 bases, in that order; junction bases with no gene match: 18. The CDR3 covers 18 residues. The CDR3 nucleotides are TGTGCCAGCAGTCCGGTACTAGAGTTTAGCGGGGGGGCCCTCGAGCAGTACGTC. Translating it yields CASSPVLEFSGGALEQYV.

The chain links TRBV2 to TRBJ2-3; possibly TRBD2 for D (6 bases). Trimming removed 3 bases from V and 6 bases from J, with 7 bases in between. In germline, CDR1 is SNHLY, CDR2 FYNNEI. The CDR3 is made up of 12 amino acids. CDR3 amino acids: CASSEEGDTQYF. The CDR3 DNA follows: TGTGCCAGCAGTGAGGAGGGTGATACGCAGTATTTT.

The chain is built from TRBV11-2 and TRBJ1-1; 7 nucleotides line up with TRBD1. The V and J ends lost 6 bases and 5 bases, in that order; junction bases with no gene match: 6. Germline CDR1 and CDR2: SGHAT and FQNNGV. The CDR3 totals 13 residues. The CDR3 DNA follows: TGTGCCAGCAGGGTGACAGGGATGACTGAAGCTTTCTTT. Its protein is CASRVTGMTEAFF.

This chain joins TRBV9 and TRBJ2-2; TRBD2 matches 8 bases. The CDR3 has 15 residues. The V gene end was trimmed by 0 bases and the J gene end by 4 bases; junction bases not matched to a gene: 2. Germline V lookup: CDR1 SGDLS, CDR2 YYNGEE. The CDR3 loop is CASSVGLAGTGELFF. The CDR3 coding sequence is TGTGCCAGCAGCGTAGGTCTAGCGGGCACCGGGGAGCTGTTTTTT.

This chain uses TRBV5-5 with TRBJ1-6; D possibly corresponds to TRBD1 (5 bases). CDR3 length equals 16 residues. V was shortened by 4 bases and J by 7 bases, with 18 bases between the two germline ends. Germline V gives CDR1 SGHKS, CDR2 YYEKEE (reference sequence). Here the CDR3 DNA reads TGTGCCAGCAGCGGGCGGGGACCCAATACCAATTCACCCCTCCACTTT. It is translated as CASSGRGPNTNSPLHF.

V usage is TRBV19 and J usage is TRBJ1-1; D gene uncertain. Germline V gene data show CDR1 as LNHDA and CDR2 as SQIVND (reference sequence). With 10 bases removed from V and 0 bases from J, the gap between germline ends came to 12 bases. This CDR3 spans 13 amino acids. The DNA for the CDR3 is TGTGCCACTCAACAGCTCTTGAACACTGAAGCTTTCTTT. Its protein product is CATQQLLNTEAFF. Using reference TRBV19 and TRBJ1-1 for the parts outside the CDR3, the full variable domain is DGGITQSPKYLFRKEGQNVTLSCEQNLNHDAMYWYRQDPGQGLRLIYYSQIVNDFQKGDIAEGYSVSREKKESFPLTVTSAQKNPTAFYLCATQQLLNTEAFFGQGTRLTVV.

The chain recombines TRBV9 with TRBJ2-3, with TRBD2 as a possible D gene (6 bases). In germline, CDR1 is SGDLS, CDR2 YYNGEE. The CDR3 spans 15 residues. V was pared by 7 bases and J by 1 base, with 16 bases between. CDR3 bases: TGTGCCAGCGGTCCTCGGGGACTGCGCACAGATACGCAGTATTTT. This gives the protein CASGPRGLRTDTQYF.

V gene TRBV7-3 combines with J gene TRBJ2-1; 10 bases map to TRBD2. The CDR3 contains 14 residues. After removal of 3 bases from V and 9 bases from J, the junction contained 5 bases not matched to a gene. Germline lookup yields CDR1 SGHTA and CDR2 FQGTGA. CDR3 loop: CASSFLAGGGEQFF. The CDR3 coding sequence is TGTGCCAGCAGCTTCTTAGCGGGGGGAGGTGAGCAGTTCTTC.

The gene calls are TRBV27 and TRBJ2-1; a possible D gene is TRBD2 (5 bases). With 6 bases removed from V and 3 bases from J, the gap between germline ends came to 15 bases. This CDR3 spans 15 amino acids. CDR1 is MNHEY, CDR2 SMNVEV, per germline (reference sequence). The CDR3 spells CASSTRRTIYNEQFF. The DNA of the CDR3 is TGTGCCAGCAGCACTAGGCGAACCATCTACAATGAGCAGTTCTTC.

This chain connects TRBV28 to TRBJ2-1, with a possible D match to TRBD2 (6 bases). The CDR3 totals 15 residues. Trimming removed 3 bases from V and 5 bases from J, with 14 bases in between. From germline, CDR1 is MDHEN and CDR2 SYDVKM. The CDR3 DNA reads TGTGCCAGCAGTTTGGGAACTAGCAGCGACAATGAGCAGTTCTTC. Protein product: CASSLGTSSDNEQFF.

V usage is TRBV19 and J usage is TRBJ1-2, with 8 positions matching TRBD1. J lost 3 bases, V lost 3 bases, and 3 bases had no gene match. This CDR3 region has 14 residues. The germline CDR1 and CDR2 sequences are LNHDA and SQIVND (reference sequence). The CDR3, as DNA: TGTGCCAGTAGTATGGACAGGGTGGACTATGGCTACACCTTC. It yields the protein CASSMDRVDYGYTF. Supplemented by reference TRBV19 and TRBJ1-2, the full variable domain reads DGGITQSPKYLFRKEGQNVTLSCEQNLNHDAMYWYRQDPGQGLRLIYYSQIVNDFQKGDIAEGYSVSREKKESFPLTVTSAQKNPTAFYLCASSMDRVDYGYTFGSGTRLTVV.

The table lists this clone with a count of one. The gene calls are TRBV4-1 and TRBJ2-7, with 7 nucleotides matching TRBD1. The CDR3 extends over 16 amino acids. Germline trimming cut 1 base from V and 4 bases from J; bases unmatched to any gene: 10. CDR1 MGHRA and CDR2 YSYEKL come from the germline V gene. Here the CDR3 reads CASSQGKGQGVYEQYF. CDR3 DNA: TGCGCCAGCAGCCAAGGTAAAGGTCAGGGGGTATACGAGCAGTACTTC.

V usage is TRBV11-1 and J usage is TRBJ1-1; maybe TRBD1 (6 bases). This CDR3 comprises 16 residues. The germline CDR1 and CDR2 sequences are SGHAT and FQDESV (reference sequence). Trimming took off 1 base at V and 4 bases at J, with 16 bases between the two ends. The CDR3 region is CASSLVGAGRTTEAFF. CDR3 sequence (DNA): TGTGCCAGCAGCTTAGTGGGGGCAGGGCGTACCACTGAAGCTTTCTTT.

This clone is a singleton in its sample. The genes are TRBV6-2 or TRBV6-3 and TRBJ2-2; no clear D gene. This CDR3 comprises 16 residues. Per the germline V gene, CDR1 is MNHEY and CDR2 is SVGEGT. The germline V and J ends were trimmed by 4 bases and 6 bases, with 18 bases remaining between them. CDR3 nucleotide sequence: TGTGCCAGCAGTTTCGCGCCTAGTGCGAGCGCCGGGGAGCTGTTTTTT. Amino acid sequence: CASSFAPSASAGELFF.

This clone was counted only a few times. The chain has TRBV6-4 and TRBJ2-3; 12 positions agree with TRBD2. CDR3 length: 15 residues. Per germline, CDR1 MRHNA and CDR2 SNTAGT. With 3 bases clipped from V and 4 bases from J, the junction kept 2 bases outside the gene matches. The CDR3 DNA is TGTGCCAGCAGTGAGACTAGCGGGGGTTCAGATACGCAGTATTTT. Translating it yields CASSETSGGSDTQYF.

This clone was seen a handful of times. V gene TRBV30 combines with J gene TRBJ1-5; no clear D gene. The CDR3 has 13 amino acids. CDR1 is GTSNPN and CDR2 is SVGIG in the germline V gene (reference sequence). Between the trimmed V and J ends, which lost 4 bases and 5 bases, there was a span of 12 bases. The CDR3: CAWNRGLDQPQHF. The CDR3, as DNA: TGTGCCTGGAATCGGGGTTTGGATCAGCCCCAGCATTTT.

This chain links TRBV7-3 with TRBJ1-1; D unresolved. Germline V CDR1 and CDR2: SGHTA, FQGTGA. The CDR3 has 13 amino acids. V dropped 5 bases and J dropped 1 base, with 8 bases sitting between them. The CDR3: CASSTTPNTEAFF. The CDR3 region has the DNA TGTGCCAGCAGCACGACTCCGAACACTGAAGCTTTCTTT.

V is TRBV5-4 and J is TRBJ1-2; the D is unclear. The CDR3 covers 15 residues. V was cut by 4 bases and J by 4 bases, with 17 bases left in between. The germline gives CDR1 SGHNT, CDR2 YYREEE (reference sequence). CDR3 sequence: CASSPPVGQLYGYTF. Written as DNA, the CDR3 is TGTGCCAGCAGCCCCCCTGTGGGCCAGCTCTATGGCTACACCTTC.

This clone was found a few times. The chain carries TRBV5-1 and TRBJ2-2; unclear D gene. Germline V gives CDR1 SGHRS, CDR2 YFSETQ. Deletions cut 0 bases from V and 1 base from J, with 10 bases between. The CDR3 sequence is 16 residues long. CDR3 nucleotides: TGCGCCAGCAGCTTGGCCTCTAGATTGAACACCGGGGAGCTGTTTTTT. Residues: CASSLASRLNTGELFF.

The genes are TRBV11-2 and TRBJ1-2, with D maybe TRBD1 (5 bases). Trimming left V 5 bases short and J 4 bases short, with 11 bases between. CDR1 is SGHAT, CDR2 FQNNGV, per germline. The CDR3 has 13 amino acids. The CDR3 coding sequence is TGTGCCAGCAGCCTTGACAGTTCCTATGGCTACACCTTC. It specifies CASSLDSSYGYTF.

The CDR3 DNA reads TGTGCCAGCAGTTACTGGCAGGGGGCGGGGGAGACCCAGTACTTC. Translated: CASSYWQGAGETQYF. The gene calls are TRBV6-5 and TRBJ2-5; TRBD1 matches 8 bases. CDR3 length: 15 residues. The ends lost 1 base at V and 5 bases at J; junction bases unmatched: 6. Per germline, CDR1 MNHEY and CDR2 SVGAGI.